Listed below are T cell receptor beta chains from one sample, sequenced in a study of shared clonotypes between healthy human individuals. TCRdb's table, derived via immunoSEQ multiplex PCR, lists solely in-frame clones and lacks some. The data show around 370,000 clones, with about 96% seen just once and approximately 0.32% held by the top ten. Sequencing was performed on memory CD8+ T cells sorted from blood. The source of these receptors is a man in his thirties or forties in good health. CDR3s include the opening cysteine and the closing phenylalanine or tryptophan. D genes are given only for firm matches. The size entry is marked missing in some rows and otherwise reads once, few, many or a size class.

j_call: TRBJ2-7
v_call: TRBV27
d_call: TRBD2
clone_size: once
cdr3_aa: CASSLRSGSSYEQYF

j_call: TRBJ2-7
v_call: TRBV27
d_call: TRBD2
clone_size: .
cdr3_aa: CASSLSLGGTYEQYF

j_call: TRBJ2-3
v_call: TRBV7-9
d_call: TRBD2
clone_size: .
cdr3_aa: CASSALAGEGPDTQYF

j_call: TRBJ2-4
v_call: TRBV7-2
d_call: TRBD1
clone_size: .
cdr3_aa: CASSLQTGGIQYF

j_call: TRBJ2-5
v_call: TRBV6-9
d_call: TRBD2
clone_size: .
cdr3_aa: CASSSGLAQETQYF

j_call: TRBJ2-1
v_call: TRBV19
d_call: TRBD1
clone_size: .
cdr3_aa: CASTFDRGLSSSYNEQFF

j_call: TRBJ1-1
v_call: TRBV6-5
d_call: TRBD1
clone_size: .
cdr3_aa: CASSYGDRVDTEAFF

j_call: TRBJ1-2
v_call: TRBV21-1
d_call: .
clone_size: once
cdr3_aa: CASSSRQGIIGGYTF

j_call: TRBJ2-7
v_call: TRBV5-1
d_call: TRBD2
clone_size: .
cdr3_aa: CASSRLAGTYEQYF

j_call: TRBJ2-7
v_call: TRBV18
d_call: TRBD2
clone_size: .
cdr3_aa: CASSPVGAGGLYEQYF

j_call: TRBJ2-6
v_call: TRBV11-2
d_call: .
clone_size: .
cdr3_aa: CASSLGRHSGANVLTF

j_call: TRBJ2-7
v_call: TRBV15
d_call: TRBD2
clone_size: .
cdr3_aa: CATSRGGTSGLYEQYF

j_call: TRBJ2-1
v_call: TRBV6-1
d_call: .
clone_size: .
cdr3_aa: CASSSRGPYNEQFF

j_call: TRBJ2-2
v_call: TRBV30
d_call: TRBD1
clone_size: .
cdr3_aa: CAWRSGGLHTGELFF

j_call: TRBJ2-3
v_call: TRBV4-1
d_call: TRBD2
clone_size: .
cdr3_aa: CASSHANRLAGNTDTQYF

j_call: TRBJ2-1
v_call: TRBV5-1
d_call: .
clone_size: .
cdr3_aa: CASKYMAGTYNEQFF

j_call: TRBJ2-5
v_call: TRBV6-1
d_call: TRBD2
clone_size: .
cdr3_aa: CASNRLAGVGETQYF

j_call: TRBJ2-1
v_call: TRBV7-9
d_call: TRBD2
clone_size: .
cdr3_aa: CASSETTSGRFFYEQFF

j_call: TRBJ2-7
v_call: TRBV10-3
d_call: TRBD2
clone_size: .
cdr3_aa: CAISDGLHAQRGFYEQYF

j_call: TRBJ2-1
v_call: TRBV7-8
d_call: .
clone_size: .
cdr3_aa: CASSLVPLDNEQFF

j_call: TRBJ2-5
v_call: TRBV2
d_call: TRBD2
clone_size: .
cdr3_aa: CASSESREGRETQYF

j_call: TRBJ2-1
v_call: TRBV7-2
d_call: TRBD2
clone_size: .
cdr3_aa: CASSFKGGLAGGRGNEQFF

j_call: TRBJ2-5
v_call: TRBV12-2
d_call: .
clone_size: .
cdr3_aa: CATQDSGLAGRQETQYF

j_call: TRBJ2-5
v_call: TRBV5-4
d_call: .
clone_size: once
cdr3_aa: CASSLREAQETQYF

j_call: TRBJ2-7
v_call: TRBV10-3
d_call: .
clone_size: .
cdr3_aa: CAISESTGNHEQYF

j_call: TRBJ2-7
v_call: TRBV28
d_call: TRBD2
clone_size: .
cdr3_aa: CASSGGLARNEQYF

j_call: TRBJ2-7
v_call: TRBV28
d_call: TRBD1
clone_size: once
cdr3_aa: CASRENTGVSRYEQYF

j_call: TRBJ2-3
v_call: TRBV28
d_call: .
clone_size: .
cdr3_aa: CASRWSTDTQYF

j_call: TRBJ2-3
v_call: TRBV2
d_call: .
clone_size: .
cdr3_aa: CASSVASRHTDTQYF

j_call: TRBJ2-3
v_call: TRBV19
d_call: .
clone_size: .
cdr3_aa: CASSPRAGRYTDTQYF

j_call: TRBJ2-7
v_call: TRBV27
d_call: .
clone_size: .
cdr3_aa: CASSGALYEQYF

j_call: TRBJ2-7
v_call: TRBV7-9
d_call: .
clone_size: .
cdr3_aa: CASSLGGRSYEQYF

j_call: TRBJ2-7
v_call: TRBV7-6
d_call: TRBD1
clone_size: .
cdr3_aa: CASSLRTGSSYEQYF

j_call: TRBJ2-7
v_call: TRBV5-1
d_call: TRBD2
clone_size: .
cdr3_aa: CASSLDPTGGEQYF

j_call: TRBJ2-2
v_call: TRBV7-9
d_call: .
clone_size: .
cdr3_aa: CASSLSSGELFF

j_call: TRBJ2-1
v_call: TRBV20-1
d_call: .
clone_size: .
cdr3_aa: CSADTYNEQFF

j_call: TRBJ1-5
v_call: TRBV2
d_call: .
clone_size: .
cdr3_aa: CASSEGGQSGRNQPQHF

j_call: TRBJ1-2
v_call: TRBV6-1
d_call: .
clone_size: .
cdr3_aa: CASTGFGYTF

j_call: TRBJ2-7
v_call: TRBV28
d_call: .
clone_size: .
cdr3_aa: CASSFSRAGGEQYF

j_call: TRBJ2-1
v_call: TRBV4-1
d_call: TRBD2
clone_size: .
cdr3_aa: CASSQVSGRSSYNEQFF

j_call: TRBJ2-7
v_call: TRBV27
d_call: .
clone_size: .
cdr3_aa: CASSFIGSDVSSYEQYF

j_call: TRBJ1-5
v_call: TRBV28
d_call: TRBD1
clone_size: once
cdr3_aa: CASSLAGQGYQPQHF

j_call: TRBJ2-7
v_call: TRBV10-2
d_call: TRBD2
clone_size: .
cdr3_aa: CASSEWGGRGYEQYF